What follows are 26 T cell receptor beta chains derived from one specimen sequenced in a study of T cell responses to AZD1222 COVID-19 vaccine. Here immunoSEQ multiplex PCR was the method, and the copy in TCRdb shows in-frame clones only, minus some. The repertoire consists of 170,000 or so clones, with around 88% occurring once and the leading ten covering roughly 12%. The sample consisted of peripheral blood, taken 28 days after the second AZD1222 dose. Receptors were obtained from an adult who received the AZD1222 COVID-19 vaccine.

The chain has TRBV4-3 and TRBJ1-2; D uncertain. This CDR3 region has 14 residues. V lost 0 bases and J lost 4, with 9 bases in between. The germline V gene encodes CDR1 LGHNA and CDR2 YSLEER. The CDR3 is CASSQEAGPYGYTF. For the CDR3, the DNA is TGCGCCAGCAGCCAAGAAGCCGGACCCTATGGCTACACCTTC.

This clone was counted once. The chain employs TRBV6-6 and TRBJ2-7; possible D gene TRBD1, 6 bases. Trimming shortened V by 5 bases and J by 3 bases, and 14 bases separated the two germline ends. The CDR3 covers 14 residues. Looked up from germline, CDR1 is MNHNY and CDR2 is SVGAGI (reference sequence). CDR3 sequence: CASSPRRQVYEQYF. Here the CDR3 DNA reads TGTGCCAGCAGTCCCCGTCGACAGGTCTACGAGCAGTACTTC.

J is TRBJ2-7 and V is TRBV25-1, with TRBD1 identical over 7 bases. The CDR3 covers 12 residues. Germline V lookup: CDR1 MGHDK, CDR2 SYGVNS. Unmatched junction bases numbered 1, after V lost 5 bases and J lost 3 bases. CDR3 nucleotide sequence: TGTGCCAGCAGTACAGGGGTCTACGAGCAGTACTTC. Translating it yields CASSTGVYEQYF.

The chain uses TRBV4-2 and TRBJ1-5; the D gene is possibly TRBD1 (6 bases). The CDR3 consists of 15 residues. The V and J ends lost 4 bases and 5 bases respectively, with 15 bases between them. The germline V gene encodes CDR1 LGHNA and CDR2 YNFKEQ. The CDR3 sequence is CASSPQTGRDQPQHF. Written as DNA, the CDR3 is TGTGCCAGCAGCCCCCAGACAGGACGCGATCAGCCCCAGCATTTT.

The chain carries TRBV5-5 and TRBJ2-7; 13 nucleotides align to TRBD2. Trimming cost V 0 bases and J 2 bases; bases outside gene matches: 11. Looked up from germline, CDR1 is SGHKS and CDR2 is YYEKEE (reference sequence). This CDR3 contains 19 residues. The CDR3: CASSLEGRLAGGLAYEQYF. CDR3 bases: TGTGCCAGCAGCTTGGAGGGCAGACTAGCGGGGGGCCTGGCCTACGAGCAGTACTTC.

This clone was picked up a small number of times. The chain links TRBV27 to TRBJ2-3; D is perhaps TRBD2 (6 bases). The germline CDR1 and CDR2 sequences are MNHEY and SMNVEV (reference sequence). Trimming took 6 bases from V and 0 from J, leaving 31 bases between them. This CDR3 spans 21 amino acids. The CDR3 DNA is TGTGCCAGCAGGAAGGGAGGTCTCAGGTCCGGGTCTCTAGCTAGCACAGATACGCAGTATTTT. Protein product: CASRKGGLRSGSLASTDTQYF.

The V gene is TRBV5-6, the J gene TRBJ1-2; no definite D call. This CDR3 has 11 amino acids. Per the germline V gene, CDR1 is SGHDT and CDR2 is YYEEEE. The V and J ends lost 1 base and 6 bases respectively, with 4 bases between them. The CDR3 is CASSLFDGYTF. The DNA of the CDR3 is TGTGCCAGCAGCTTGTTTGATGGCTACACCTTC.

The chain employs TRBV30 and TRBJ1-1; D gene ambiguous. Trimming stripped 0 bases from V and 0 bases from J, with 8 bases between. This CDR3 has 14 residues. Germline V lookup: CDR1 GTSNPN, CDR2 SVGIG (reference sequence). CDR3 nucleotides: TGTGCCTGGAGTGTAGGCAGCTTGAACACTGAAGCTTTCTTT. Translating gives CAWSVGSLNTEAFF.

The chain combines TRBV9 with TRBJ2-2, with D possibly being TRBD2 (6 bases). CDR1 is SGDLS, CDR2 YYNGEE, per germline. Trimming shortened V by 0 bases and J by 0 bases, and 9 bases separated the two germline ends. The CDR3 runs 16 residues. Here the CDR3 DNA reads TGTGCCAGCAGCGTAGGTCCTAGCGCGAACACCGGGGAGCTGTTTTTT. This encodes CASSVGPSANTGELFF. Based on the CDR3 plus reference TRBV9 and TRBJ2-2, the full variable domain is DSGVTQTPKHLITATGQRVTLRCSPRSGDLSVYWYQQSLDQGLQFLIQYYNGEERAKGNILERFSAQQFPDLHSELNLSSLELGDSALYFCASSVGPSANTGELFFGEGSRLTVL.

The rearrangement joins TRBV5-1 to TRBJ1-5; D may be TRBD1 (6 bases). With 0 bases removed from V and 0 bases from J, the gap between germline ends came to 10 bases. This CDR3 is built from 16 residues. Germline values: CDR1 SGHRS, CDR2 YFSETQ. CDR3 coding DNA: TGCGCCAGCAGCTTGGACGGGGGGCATAGCAATCAGCCCCAGCATTTT. This translates into CASSLDGGHSNQPQHF.

The V and J genes are TRBV5-1 and TRBJ2-7; D uncertain. CDR1 and CDR2 (germline): SGHRS, YFSETQ. V gave up 2 bases and J gave up 5 bases, with 8 bases separating them. The CDR3 is 12 amino acids. The CDR3 spells CASSFSGNEQYF. Here the CDR3 DNA reads TGCGCCAGCAGCTTCTCTGGTAACGAGCAGTACTTC.

Of note for this clone: A junction end diverges from the germline sequence, so it may reflect a read error. The same CDR3 is also encoded by other DNA sequences in this sample. The J gene is TRBJ1-5, the V gene TRBV6-5; D remains ambiguous. In germline, CDR1 is MNHEY, CDR2 SVGAGI. This CDR3 contains 15 residues. CDR3 in DNA: TGTGCCAGCAGTGACTCCTTAGGGAGCAATCAGCCCCAGCATTTT. Its translation: CASSDSLGSNQPQHF.

On this clone itself: Sequence at one end of the junction differs from germline and may be a read error. The chain combines TRBV25-1 with TRBJ1-3; D is unclear. The CDR3 length is 13 residues. Germline CDR1 MGHDK, CDR2 SYGVNS. CDR3 nucleotide sequence: TGTGCCAGCAGTGGCGACTCCTCAAGGAGGCAATTCTTT. Its translation: CASSGDSSRRQFF.

The chain carries TRBV19 and TRBJ1-2; TRBD1 is a possible D gene (5 bases). V lost 7 bases and J lost 3, with 21 bases in between. CDR3 length equals 16 residues. The germline gives CDR1 LNHDA, CDR2 SQIVND (reference sequence). Written as DNA, the CDR3 is TGTGCCAGTACCTATACCCTGACAGACAGTGACTATGGCTACACCTTC. Its protein is CASTYTLTDSDYGYTF.

The chain joins TRBV12-5 to TRBJ2-3; 13 bases fit TRBD2. V dropped 10 bases and J dropped 8; count of bases not matched to a gene: 9. CDR3 length: 14 residues. Germline V lookup: CDR1 LGHNT, CDR2 FRNRAP. The CDR3 DNA is TGTGCTACCTCGGCGACTAGCGGGGGGCTTACGCAGTATTTT. Translation gives CATSATSGGLTQYF.

The chain couples TRBV7-3 to TRBJ2-3; D is tentatively TRBD1 or TRBD2 (5 bases each). CDR1 and CDR2 (germline): SGHTA, FQGTGA. The germline V and J ends were trimmed by 2 bases and 4 bases, with 10 bases remaining between them. This CDR3 is 14 amino acids long. Here the CDR3 DNA reads TGTGCCAGCAGCTTAGGCAGGGACCCAGATACGCAGTATTTT. Translation: CASSLGRDPDTQYF.

This chain links TRBV6-5 with TRBJ1-1, with 8 bases that match TRBD1. V lost 5 bases and J lost 4; bases outside the gene matches: 3. Germline V gives CDR1 MNHEY, CDR2 SVGAGI. The CDR3 runs 13 residues. The CDR3: CASSTGQATEAFF. The CDR3 coding sequence is TGTGCCAGCAGTACGGGACAGGCCACTGAAGCTTTCTTT.

The CDR3 DNA reads TGTGCCAGCAGCCGATATTCCTCGGGCTACACCTTC. Translation gives CASSRYSSGYTF. V and J are TRBV5-6 and TRBJ1-2; D remains ambiguous. The V gene's germline CDR1 is SGHDT and CDR2 YYEEEE. CDR3 length: 12 residues. The germline V and J ends were trimmed by 4 bases and 8 bases, with 12 bases remaining between them.

CDR3 nucleotides: TGTGCCATCAGTCCCCGGGGTACCGGGGAGCTGTTTTTT. It is translated as CAISPRGTGELFF. The chain couples TRBV10-3 to TRBJ2-2, with TRBD2 as a possible D gene (5 bases). Germline V gene lookup returns CDR1 ENHRY and CDR2 SYGVKD. Trimming shortened V by 5 bases and J by 5 bases, and 9 bases separated the two germline ends. The CDR3 extends over 13 amino acids.

The chain combines TRBV28 with TRBJ2-7, with 7 bases fitting TRBD2. The germline CDR1 and CDR2 sequences are MDHEN and SYDVKM. CDR3 length: 14 amino acids. V lost 2 bases to trimming and J lost 2 bases; unmatched junction nucleotides: 3. This CDR3 is CASSLHGTTYEQYF. The CDR3 DNA is TGTGCCAGCAGTTTACACGGGACTACCTACGAGCAGTACTTC.

The J gene is TRBJ1-4, the V gene TRBV5-8; 8 bases map to TRBD1. After removal of 2 bases from V and 6 bases from J, the junction contained 6 bases not matched to a gene. CDR3 length: 15 residues. Germline V CDR1 and CDR2: SGHTS, YDEGEE. CDR3 loop: CASSFGSGGDEKLFF. The CDR3 nucleotides read TGTGCCAGCAGCTTCGGCTCAGGGGGCGATGAAAAACTGTTTTTT.

This sequence joins TRBV6-6 and TRBJ2-2; 8 bases align to TRBD1. CDR3 length: 15 residues. The J segment lost 7 bases and the V segment lost 7 bases, leaving 11 bases of the junction unmatched. CDR1 and CDR2 (germline): MNHNY, SVGAGI (reference sequence). CDR3 in DNA: TGTGCCAGCAATGAAAGGACAGGGAATAACGGGGAGCTGTTTTTT. Encoded protein: CASNERTGNNGELFF.

The V and J genes are TRBV7-4 and TRBJ1-2, with a tentative D call TRBD1 (6 bases). The CDR3 has 15 residues. Germline V gene sequence: CDR1 SGHVT, CDR2 SQSDAQ. Trimming removed 1 base from V and 0 bases from J, with 9 bases in between. CDR3 sequence (DNA): TGTGCCAGCAGCTTAGGAGGGGACACTAACTATGGCTACACCTTC. Translation: CASSLGGDTNYGYTF.

The rearrangement uses TRBV5-8 and TRBJ1-5; D is ambiguous. The CDR3 runs 17 residues. The germline V gene has CDR1 SGHTS and CDR2 YDEGEE. V was pared by 1 base and J by 4 bases, with 18 bases between. CDR3 nucleotides: TGTGCCAGCAGCTTGTCGCAAAAGGCGTCGGTTAATCAGCCCCAGCATTTT. Protein sequence: CASSLSQKASVNQPQHF.

The chain is built from TRBV24-1 and TRBJ1-5; D is unclear. The germline gives CDR1 KGHDR, CDR2 SFDVKD. The CDR3 loop spans 12 amino acids. Trimming left V 9 bases short and J 2 bases short, with 7 bases between. In DNA, the CDR3 is TGTGCCACCCAGGCTGGCAATCAGCCCCAGCATTTT. Its translation: CATQAGNQPQHF.

In this sample, this clone turned up once. V gene TRBV4-1 combines with J gene TRBJ1-2; D unresolved. The CDR3 sequence is 13 residues long. V was trimmed by 0 bases and J by 4 bases, leaving 6 bases between them. The germline V gene has CDR1 MGHRA and CDR2 YSYEKL. Here the CDR3 reads CASSQDGPYGYTF. CDR3 sequence (DNA): TGCGCCAGCAGCCAAGATGGACCCTATGGCTACACCTTC.